This record looks at one T cell receptor (beta chain) sequence and its context. This record comes from a study of blood T cell repertoires in COVID-19. Sequencing was performed with immunoSEQ multiplex PCR; in TCRdb, only in-frame clones are kept and a portion is missing. The data contain roughly 230,000 clones, nearly 95% of them singletons. The CDR3 totals 16 residues. Germline lookup yields CDR1 MDHEN and CDR2 SYDVKM. The J segment lost 4 bases and the V segment lost 5 bases, leaving 6 bases of the junction unmatched. The clonotype originates from a man aged 25-40 years with COVID-19, enrolled during active disease. V usage is TRBV28 and J usage is TRBJ1-5; 12 bases are shared with TRBD1. The sequenced material came from peripheral blood. CDR3 sequence reads: CASSPGDRGRNQPQHF. CDR3 nucleotide sequence: TGTGCCAGCAGTCCCGGGGACAGGGGGCGGAATCAGCCCCAGCATTTT.